These 30 T cell receptor beta chains originate from one sample sequenced in a study of control samples from healthy donors and cancer patients. TCRdb keeps only in-frame clones here, not all; method: immunoSEQ multiplex PCR. The profile shows 40,000 to 45,000 clones, around 75% of them singletons. What was sequenced was formalin-fixed, paraffin-embedded tissue. The receptors shown here come from a male donor with melanoma.

A single count supports this clone. The chain joins TRBV19 to TRBJ2-7; D possibly corresponds to TRBD1 (7 bases). With 9 bases removed from V and 7 bases from J, the gap between germline ends came to 19 bases. Germline V gene data show CDR1 as LNHDA and CDR2 as SQIVND (reference sequence). The CDR3 extends over 13 amino acids. CDR3 DNA sequence: TGTGCCAGCGATACAGGGGCGGGGAGGGAGCAGTACTTC. It yields the protein CASDTGAGREQYF.

J is TRBJ1-1 and V is TRBV6-5, with D hard to call. This CDR3 is 13 amino acids long. V lost 6 bases and J lost 5, with 13 bases in between. CDR1 and CDR2 (germline): MNHEY, SVGAGI. CDR3 sequence: CASSSGTGTEAFF. For the CDR3, the DNA is TGTGCCAGCAGCTCGGGAACGGGAACTGAAGCTTTCTTT.

The rearrangement uses TRBV19 and TRBJ1-5; D unclear. From germline, CDR1 is LNHDA and CDR2 SQIVND (reference sequence). The V and J ends lost 1 base and 6 bases respectively, with 7 bases between them. This CDR3 has 13 residues. CDR3 nucleotides: TGTGCCAGTAGTATAGTTCGCGGTCAGCCCCAGCATTTT. Protein product: CASSIVRGQPQHF.

In this sample, this clone turned up a few times. V is TRBV23-1 and J is TRBJ1-1; D not certain. TRBV23-1 is recorded as an ORF, its role being uncertain. This CDR3 is built from 17 residues. V lost 4 bases to trimming and J lost 0 bases, with 18 bases between them. CDR3 bases: TGCGCCAGCAGTCCCCCGGAAAGGCCAGGCATGAACACTGAAGCTTTCTTT. Translating gives CASSPPERPGMNTEAFF.

The rearrangement links TRBV6-4 to TRBJ2-1; 11 bases are a match to TRBD2. V shed 5 bases and J 0 bases; nucleotides not matched to a gene: 12. Germline loops: CDR1 MRHNA, CDR2 SNTAGT. The CDR3 consists of 19 residues. CDR3 sequence reads: CASSYSTSGELSSYNEQFF. Written as DNA, the CDR3 is TGTGCCAGCAGTTATTCGACTAGCGGGGAACTTAGCTCCTACAATGAGCAGTTCTTC.

The rearrangement links TRBV6-5 to TRBJ2-2; tentative D call: TRBD1 (7 bases). Germline values: CDR1 MNHEY, CDR2 SVGAGI. This CDR3 has 15 amino acids. Trimming took 6 bases from V and 6 from J, leaving 17 bases between them. CDR3 nucleotide sequence: TGTGCCAGCAGCCGGAGGGGGCGCAACGCCGGGGAGCTGTTTTTT. Its protein product is CASSRRGRNAGELFF.

The chain uses TRBV5-4 and TRBJ2-2, with D possibly being TRBD1 (5 bases). The CDR3 spans 17 residues. V shed 0 bases and J shed 6 bases, with 18 bases lying between them. Germline CDR1 reads SGHNT; CDR2 reads YYREEE (reference sequence). The CDR3 nucleotides are TGTGCCAGCAGCTTGGGTCGGTCGCAGGGATCCCCCGGGGAGCTGTTTTTT. It yields the protein CASSLGRSQGSPGELFF.

The chain employs TRBV4-1 and TRBJ1-5; weak D call: TRBD1 (6 bases). This CDR3 comprises 16 residues. Germline CDR1 reads MGHRA; CDR2 reads YSYEKL. Trimming took off 0 bases at V and 7 bases at J, with 16 bases between the two ends. The chain's CDR3 is CASSQDWGGAWQPQHF. The CDR3 bases are TGCGCCAGCAGCCAAGATTGGGGGGGGGCTTGGCAGCCCCAGCATTTT.

The V and J genes are TRBV2 and TRBJ1-4, with TRBD1 as a possible D gene (6 bases). The CDR3 has 13 amino acids. Trimming cost V 6 bases and J 8 bases, with 13 bases left between them. Germline V gene data show CDR1 as SNHLY and CDR2 as FYNNEI. CDR3 sequence: CASRDGGREKLFF. In DNA, the CDR3 is TGTGCCAGCAGGGATGGGGGCAGAGAAAAACTGTTTTTT.

The chain couples TRBV18 to TRBJ1-2, with 8 bases lining up with TRBD1. With V trimmed by 8 bases and J by 3 bases, 5 bases remained unmatched. The CDR3 contains 13 residues. CDR1 is KGHSH, CDR2 LQKENI, per germline. CDR3 protein: CASGQGRDYGYTF. The CDR3 DNA reads TGTGCCAGCGGACAGGGAAGGGACTATGGCTACACCTTC.

The gene calls are TRBV28 and TRBJ2-7; 8 nucleotides agree with TRBD1. CDR3 length: 14 amino acids. Germline V gene sequence: CDR1 MDHEN, CDR2 SYDVKM. The V segment lost 5 bases and the J segment 5 bases; nucleotides outside the gene matches: 8. Here the CDR3 reads CASSLSGGYDEQYF. In DNA form, the CDR3 reads TGTGCCAGCAGTCTATCAGGGGGCTACGACGAGCAGTACTTC.

This chain uses TRBV5-6 with TRBJ1-1; D might be TRBD1 (5 bases). Trimming took 1 base from V and 10 from J, leaving 14 bases between them. Per the germline V gene, CDR1 is SGHDT and CDR2 is YYEEEE. The CDR3 length is 13 residues. CDR3 protein: CASSLYNGAGAFF. The CDR3 nucleotides read TGTGCCAGCAGCTTGTACAACGGGGCTGGAGCTTTCTTT.

The rearrangement joins TRBV2 to TRBJ1-4; the match to TRBD1 covers 12 bases. Germline CDR1 reads SNHLY; CDR2 reads FYNNEI. This CDR3 has 18 amino acids. The trim removed 6 bases at V and 0 bases at J, leaving 8 bases unmatched. The chain's CDR3 is CASRYPGQGASTNEKLFF. The DNA of the CDR3 is TGTGCCAGCAGGTATCCGGGACAGGGGGCGTCAACTAATGAAAAACTGTTTTTT.

This chain links TRBV6-6 with TRBJ2-3; 8 bases are shared with TRBD2. Germline V CDR1 and CDR2: MNHNY, SVGAGI (reference sequence). V lost 7 bases to trimming and J lost 2 bases; unmatched junction nucleotides: 5. This CDR3 is 14 amino acids long. The DNA for the CDR3 is TGTGCCAGCACAAAAGCGGGAGCCACAGATACGCAGTATTTT. Translation: CASTKAGATDTQYF.

This clone was picked up a small number of times. The V call is TRBV28, the J call TRBJ2-3; possibly TRBD2 for D (6 bases). The CDR3 runs 13 residues. V lost 10 bases, J lost 2 bases, and 13 bases lay in between. Per the germline V gene, CDR1 is MDHEN and CDR2 is SYDVKM. DNA for the CDR3: TGTGCCACCCGGGACTCCTTCACAGATACGCAGTATTTT. Amino acid sequence: CATRDSFTDTQYF.

The chain recombines TRBV5-5 with TRBJ2-3; D remains ambiguous. The CDR3 is made up of 15 amino acids. Germline CDR1 SGHKS, CDR2 YYEKEE (reference sequence). V was clipped by 4 bases and J by 0 bases, with 12 bases between them. The CDR3 coding sequence is TGTGCCAGCAGCGCGGTAGTTACTAGCACAGATACGCAGTATTTT. The encoded protein is CASSAVVTSTDTQYF. Combining the CDR3 with reference TRBV5-5 and TRBJ2-3 gives the whole variable domain DAGVTQSPTHLIKTRGQQVTLRCSPISGHKSVSWYQQVLGQGPQFIFQYYEKEERGRGNFPDRFSARQFPNYSSELNVNALLLGDSALYLCASSAVVTSTDTQYFGPGTRLTVL.

The V call is TRBV25-1, the J call TRBJ1-6; D is uncertain. Germline CDR1 is MGHDK and CDR2 is SYGVNS. V lost 1 base, J lost 3 bases, and 7 bases lay in between. The CDR3 loop spans 15 amino acids. For the CDR3, the DNA is TGTGCCAGCAGTGAATCGACTCTCTATAATTCACCCCTCCACTTT. This codes for CASSESTLYNSPLHF.

The chain links TRBV9 to TRBJ1-1, with 10 bases that match TRBD1. The CDR3 covers 15 residues. Germline V gene sequence: CDR1 SGDLS, CDR2 YYNGEE. The V gene end was trimmed by 4 bases and the J gene end by 6 bases; junction bases not matched to a gene: 9. The CDR3 sequence: CASSPLRDRGPEAFF. The CDR3 DNA reads as TGTGCCAGCAGCCCGCTCCGGGACAGGGGCCCTGAAGCTTTCTTT.

The rearrangement uses TRBV6-5 and TRBJ2-2, with 10 bases identical to TRBD2. CDR1 and CDR2 (germline): MNHEY, SVGAGI. J lost 8 bases, V lost 10 bases, and 10 bases had no gene match. This CDR3 region has 14 residues. The CDR3: CATGLAEIRGELFF. The CDR3 bases are TGTGCCACCGGACTAGCGGAAATCAGGGGGGAGCTGTTTTTT.

This sequence joins TRBV5-1 and TRBJ2-7; TRBD2 might be the D (5 bases). The V gene's germline CDR1 is SGHRS and CDR2 YFSETQ. V lost 0 bases, J lost 3 bases, and 7 bases lay in between. The CDR3 length is 13 residues. The CDR3: CASSLAGLYEQYF. The CDR3, as DNA: TGCGCCAGCAGCTTGGCCGGACTCTACGAGCAGTACTTC.

The table lists this clone with a count of one. The J gene is TRBJ1-1, the V gene TRBV28; no clear D. The CDR3 has 13 amino acids. Trimming pared 6 bases from V and 1 base from J, leaving 9 bases between. Germline V CDR1 and CDR2: MDHEN, SYDVKM. CDR3 sequence (DNA): TGTGCCAGCAGCCCGAAAGAGAACACTGAAGCTTTCTTT. It yields the protein CASSPKENTEAFF.

The V and J genes are TRBV15 and TRBJ1-6; no clear D. The V gene's germline CDR1 is LNHNV and CDR2 YYDKDF (reference sequence). V lost 5 bases to trimming and J lost 3 bases, with 14 bases between them. The CDR3 is 16 residues long. Here the CDR3 reads CATSSSRELYNSPLHF. In nucleotides, the CDR3 is TGTGCCACCAGCTCGAGTCGGGAACTCTATAATTCACCCCTCCACTTT.

V and J are TRBV6-5 and TRBJ1-5; D unclear. The germline gives CDR1 MNHEY, CDR2 SVGAGI. This CDR3 has 15 amino acids. V was shortened by 5 bases and J by 0 bases, with 11 bases between the two germline ends. CDR3: CASSPRHISNQPQHF. In DNA form, the CDR3 reads TGTGCCAGCAGTCCCAGACACATTAGCAATCAGCCCCAGCATTTT.

A word on this clone: With a much larger clone just one base away, this may be a read error. This chain uses TRBV6-5 with TRBJ2-5, with 8 bases aligning to TRBD1. The CDR3 is 15 amino acids. The J segment lost 3 bases and the V segment lost 7 bases, leaving 10 bases of the junction unmatched. CDR1 is MNHEY and CDR2 is SVGAGI in the germline V gene. CDR3 in amino acids: CASIRTGNPKETQYF. Written as DNA, the CDR3 is TGTGCCAGCATTCGGACAGGGAACCCAAAAGAGACCCAGTACTTC.

This rearrangement joins TRBV12-5 to TRBJ2-1; D possibly corresponds to TRBD1 (5 bases). This CDR3 comprises 13 residues. Germline V gene sequence: CDR1 LGHNT, CDR2 FRNRAP. Trimming cost V 6 bases and J 2 bases, with 8 bases left between them. For the CDR3, the DNA is TGTGCTAGTGGCAGGGATACCTACAATGAGCAGTTCTTC. It encodes CASGRDTYNEQFF. The full variable domain, with the rest looked up from reference TRBV12-5 and TRBJ2-1, is DARVTQTPRHKVTEMGQEVTMRCQPILGHNTVFWYRQTMMQGLELLAYFRNRAPLDDSGMPKDRFSAEMPDATLATLKIQPSEPRDSAVYFCASGRDTYNEQFFGPGTRLTVL.

The chain joins TRBV6-5 to TRBJ1-2, with a weak D call TRBD1 (5 bases). There are 12 residues in the CDR3. Germline CDR1 MNHEY, CDR2 SVGAGI. V lost 8 bases, J lost 4 bases, and 11 bases lay in between. CDR3: CASSPGTYGYTF. The CDR3 coding sequence is TGTGCCAGCTCACCAGGGACCTATGGCTACACCTTC.

Comments on this clone: The junction departs from germline at one end; a sequencing error may be responsible. The J gene is TRBJ1-6, the V gene TRBV7-9; 9 positions agree with TRBD1. The CDR3 covers 14 residues. Germline V gene lookup returns CDR1 SEHNR and CDR2 FQNEAQ (reference sequence). The CDR3 DNA reads as TGTGCCAGCAGCTCCGGACAGGGGACTTCACCTCTCCACTTT. Translating gives CASSSGQGTSPLHF. Filled out from reference TRBV7-9 and TRBJ1-6, the complete variable domain reads DTGVSQNPRHKITKRGQNVTFRCDPISEHNRLYWYRQTLGQGPEFLTYFQNEAQLEKSRLLSDRFSAERPKGSFSTLEIQRTEQGDSAMYLCASSSGQGTSPLHFGNGTRLTVT.

As to this clone: With a much larger clone just one base away, this may be a read error. This rearrangement joins TRBV9 to TRBJ2-2; the D is unclear. Germline V gives CDR1 SGDLS, CDR2 YYNGEE. CDR3 size: 14 residues. The ends were cut back, 4 bases at V and 6 bases at J, with 13 bases in the middle. The chain's CDR3 is CASSPITQAGELFF. As DNA, the CDR3 is TGTGCCAGCAGCCCCATCACTCAAGCCGGGGAGCTGTTTTTT.

The chain employs TRBV4-2 and TRBJ2-5; 9 nucleotides align to TRBD1. CDR1 and CDR2 from the germline V gene are LGHNA and YNFKEQ. J lost 4 bases, V lost 4 bases, and 4 bases had no gene match. CDR3 length: 14 amino acids. The DNA for the CDR3 is TGTGCCAGCAGCCCACAGGGGGCCGGAGAGACCCAGTACTTC. Translating gives CASSPQGAGETQYF.

The chain has TRBV15 and TRBJ1-4, with unresolved D. Trimming removed 0 bases from V and 7 bases from J, with 15 bases in between. There are 16 residues in the CDR3. CDR1 is LNHNV, CDR2 YYDKDF, per germline (reference sequence). The CDR3 DNA reads as TGTGCCACCAGCAGAGATAGACGGGGTGAGGGTGAAAAACTGTTTTTT. It codes for CATSRDRRGEGEKLFF.